Listed here are 17 T cell receptor beta chains from one sample, sequenced in a study of T cells in narcolepsy. Repertoires were generated with immunoSEQ multiplex PCR, while TCRdb's copy carries only in-frame clones and drops some. Seen here are about 34,000 clones, approximately 78% observed once, and the top ten hold roughly 2.6%. Specimen: CD45RA- memory CD4+ T cells from PBMCs. These TCRs come from a human donor with narcolepsy.

The chain couples TRBV6-8 to TRBJ1-4, with D hard to call. The CDR3 sequence is 13 residues long. Germline lookup yields CDR1 MNHGY and CDR2 SAAAGT. Trimming took off 8 bases at V and 3 bases at J, with 10 bases between the two ends. CDR3 residues: CASQAAANEKLFF. CDR3 bases: TGTGCCAGCCAAGCCGCCGCTAATGAAAAACTGTTTTTT.

This chain uses TRBV15 with TRBJ1-1; 7 nucleotides align to TRBD1. CDR1 and CDR2 (germline): LNHNV, YYDKDF (reference sequence). The CDR3 contains 13 residues. Trimming took 2 bases from V and 11 from J; bases not matched to a gene: 8. The CDR3 DNA sequence: TGTGCCACCAGCAGACCAGGGGGAAGTGAGGCTTTCTTT. This translates into CATSRPGGSEAFF. The variable domain in full, completed from reference TRBV15 and TRBJ1-1, reads DAMVIQNPRYQVTQFGKPVTLSCSQTLNHNVMYWYQQKSSQAPKLLFHYYDKDFNNEADTPDNFQSRRPNTSFCFLDIRSPGLGDTAMYLCATSRPGGSEAFFGQGTRLTVV.

This clone was detected only once. V is TRBV6-1 and J is TRBJ2-7; D might be TRBD1 (6 bases). Germline V gene data show CDR1 as MNHNS and CDR2 as SASEGT. The V end was cut by 6 bases, the J end by 1 base, with 10 bases between. This CDR3 has 13 amino acids. In DNA, the CDR3 is TGTGCCAGCAGACCCGGACAGTCCTACGAGCAGTACTTC. This gives the protein CASRPGQSYEQYF.

V and J are TRBV18 and TRBJ2-1; 8 bases agree with TRBD2. The trim removed 0 bases at V and 7 bases at J, leaving 8 bases unmatched. Germline CDR1 and CDR2: KGHSH and LQKENI. The CDR3 spans 16 residues. CDR3 residues: CASSPPLAGGSNEQFF. DNA of the CDR3: TGTGCCAGCTCACCACCTCTCGCGGGAGGCTCGAATGAGCAGTTCTTC. The full variable domain, rest sourced from reference TRBV18 and TRBJ2-1, is NAGVMQNPRHLVRRRGQEARLRCSPMKGHSHVYWYRQLPEEGLKFMVYLQKENIIDESGMPKERFSAEFPKEGPSILRIQQVVRGDSAAYFCASSPPLAGGSNEQFFGPGTRLTVL.

The chain uses TRBV19 and TRBJ1-2; 7 bases match TRBD1. CDR1 and CDR2 (germline): LNHDA, SQIVND (reference sequence). The CDR3 extends over 13 amino acids. V lost 9 bases and J lost 9; bases outside the gene matches: 13. The CDR3 is CASDLTGAGSYTF. The CDR3 region has the DNA TGTGCCAGCGACCTAACAGGGGCGGGAAGCTACACCTTC.

The chain employs TRBV7-8 and TRBJ1-2; D not certain. The germline CDR1 and CDR2 sequences are SGHVS and FQNEAQ. The CDR3 runs 13 residues. V gave up 5 bases and J gave up 6 bases, with 13 bases separating them. The CDR3 loop is CASSSGYGNGYTF. In nucleotides, the CDR3 is TGTGCCAGCAGCAGTGGGTATGGGAATGGCTACACCTTC.

The chain is built from TRBV12-5 and TRBJ2-2, with TRBD2 as a possible D gene (6 bases). V was cut by 6 bases and J by 6 bases, with 20 bases left in between. The CDR3 spans 16 residues. From germline, CDR1 is LGHNT and CDR2 FRNRAP. The CDR3 loop is CASGLGLPEHPGELFF. DNA of the CDR3: TGTGCTAGTGGACTCGGACTACCCGAACACCCCGGGGAGCTGTTTTTT. Full variable domain (missing parts from reference TRBV12-5 and TRBJ2-2): DARVTQTPRHKVTEMGQEVTMRCQPILGHNTVFWYRQTMMQGLELLAYFRNRAPLDDSGMPKDRFSAEMPDATLATLKIQPSEPRDSAVYFCASGLGLPEHPGELFFGEGSRLTVL.

In this sample, this clone turned up once. V gene TRBV2 combines with J gene TRBJ1-5, with D unclear. The CDR3 sequence is 15 residues long. The germline V gene encodes CDR1 SNHLY and CDR2 FYNNEI. V dropped 0 bases and J dropped 9 bases, with 15 bases sitting between them. CDR3 in amino acids: CASSEAILFGRPQHF. The DNA for the CDR3 is TGTGCCAGCAGTGAAGCGATCTTATTTGGGAGGCCCCAGCATTTT.

This clone was seen more than once but under ten times. This rearrangement joins TRBV6-5 to TRBJ2-5; TRBD2 matches 9 bases. The CDR3 length is 15 residues. CDR1 MNHEY and CDR2 SVGAGI come from the germline V gene. V gave up 6 bases and J gave up 5 bases; unmatched junction bases: 10. The chain's CDR3 is CASRRFSGSGETQYF. In DNA, the CDR3 is TGTGCCAGCAGGCGTTTTAGCGGGAGTGGGGAGACCCAGTACTTC.

V and J are TRBV7-3 and TRBJ1-1; D might be TRBD1 (6 bases). Germline V gene lookup returns CDR1 SGHTA and CDR2 FQGTGA. The CDR3 loop spans 15 amino acids. Trimming stripped 5 bases from V and 1 base from J, with 14 bases between. For the CDR3, the DNA is TGTGCCAGCAGCCGACAGACAGGACCGAACACTGAAGCTTTCTTT. Translated, it gives CASSRQTGPNTEAFF.

The chain joins TRBV19 to TRBJ1-2; 7 positions match TRBD1. Looked up from germline, CDR1 is LNHDA and CDR2 is SQIVND (reference sequence). V shed 3 bases and J 5 bases; nucleotides not matched to a gene: 6. This CDR3 has 14 residues. In nucleotides, the CDR3 is TGTGCCAGTAGTATTAGGGACAGCGGGTATGGCTACACCTTC. It yields the protein CASSIRDSGYGYTF.

This rearrangement joins TRBV5-1 to TRBJ2-1, with TRBD1 matching 7 bases. The CDR3 loop spans 13 amino acids. J gave up 10 bases and V 5 bases, and 9 bases lay outside the gene matches. Germline CDR1 is SGHRS and CDR2 is YFSETQ. The CDR3 bases are TGCGCCAGCAGTTCCGGACAGGTCCAAGAGCAGTTCTTC. Translating it yields CASSSGQVQEQFF.

The rearrangement uses TRBV5-1 and TRBJ2-1; 8 bases agree with TRBD2. The V segment lost 4 bases and the J segment 4 bases; nucleotides outside the gene matches: 4. Germline lookup yields CDR1 SGHRS and CDR2 YFSETQ. The CDR3 extends over 14 amino acids. CDR3 DNA: TGCGCCAGCAGCACGGGACTAGTGTACAATGAGCAGTTCTTC. Its translation: CASSTGLVYNEQFF.

This clone was detected once. The chain has TRBV10-3 and TRBJ2-3; tentative D call: TRBD2 (6 bases). Germline V gives CDR1 ENHRY, CDR2 SYGVKD. CDR3 size: 13 residues. Trimming took off 8 bases at V and 5 bases at J, with 14 bases between the two ends. The chain's CDR3 is CAIWGGTGDTQYF. CDR3 sequence (DNA): TGTGCCATCTGGGGCGGGACCGGAGATACGCAGTATTTT.

This clone has just one count. The chain carries TRBV6-5 and TRBJ2-1; weak D call: TRBD2 (7 bases). Trimming shortened V by 6 bases and J by 8 bases, and 20 bases separated the two germline ends. The CDR3 contains 15 residues. Per the germline V gene, CDR1 is MNHEY and CDR2 is SVGAGI. The CDR3 is CASSTLRGAGDEQFF. The CDR3, as DNA: TGTGCCAGCAGCACCCTCCGGGGGGCGGGGGATGAGCAGTTCTTC.

The chain couples TRBV14 to TRBJ1-2; D remains unclear. CDR1 and CDR2 from the germline V gene are SGHDN and FVKESK. This CDR3 is built from 14 residues. Trimming cost V 2 bases and J 5 bases, with 12 bases left between them. The CDR3 sequence is CASSQMATVYGYTF. DNA of the CDR3: TGTGCCAGCAGCCAAATGGCTACAGTGTATGGCTACACCTTC.

The chain employs TRBV6-1 and TRBJ1-1; TRBD1 matches 10 bases. V was pared by 5 bases and J by 5 bases, with 5 bases of the junction left unmatched. Germline V gene data show CDR1 as MNHNS and CDR2 as SASEGT. The CDR3 length is 14 residues. CDR3 nucleotides: TGTGCCAGCAGTTTGAAGGACAGGGGGACTGAAGCTTTCTTT. Encoded protein: CASSLKDRGTEAFF.